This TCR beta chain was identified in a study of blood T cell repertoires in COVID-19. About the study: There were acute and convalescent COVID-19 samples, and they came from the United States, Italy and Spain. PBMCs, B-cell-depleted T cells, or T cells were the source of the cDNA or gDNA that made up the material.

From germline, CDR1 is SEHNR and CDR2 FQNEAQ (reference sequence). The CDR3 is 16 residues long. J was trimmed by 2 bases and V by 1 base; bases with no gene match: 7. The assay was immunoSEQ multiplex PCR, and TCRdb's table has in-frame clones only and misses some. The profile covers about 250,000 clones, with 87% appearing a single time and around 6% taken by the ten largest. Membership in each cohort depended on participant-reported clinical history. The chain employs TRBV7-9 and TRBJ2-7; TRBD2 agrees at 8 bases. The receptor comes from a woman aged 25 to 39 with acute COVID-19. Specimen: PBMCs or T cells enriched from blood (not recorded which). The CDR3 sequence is CASSLGVSGDPYEQYF. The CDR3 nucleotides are TGTGCCAGCAGCTTAGGGGTTAGCGGGGATCCCTACGAGCAGTACTTC.